Listed below are T cell receptor beta chains from one sample, sequenced in a study of cytomegalovirus exposure and HLA in healthy donors. TCRdb keeps only in-frame clones here, not all; method: immunoSEQ multiplex PCR. The sample comprises some 150,000 clones, approximately 80% of which are singletons, and 13% rests with the top ten. Sequenced material: PBMCs. Receptor source: a woman aged 50 to 60 in good health and CMV-seronegative. Each CDR3 is given with its conserved first and last residue. Fields, in order: clone size, V gene, D gene, J gene, CDR3 DNA, CDR3 protein. D genes are given only for firm matches. Clone size is not always given. Where it is, it says once, few, many or a class for expanded clones.

.	TRBV12-2	.	TRBJ1-5	TGTGCAAGTCGCTTAGACAGGGGTCAGCCCCAGCATTTT	CASRLDRGQPQHF
.	TRBV4-3	.	TRBJ2-7	TGCGCCAGCAGCCAAGAAGCCGCCAGGGGAGACGAGCAGTACTTC	CASSQEAARGDEQYF
.	TRBV7-2	.	TRBJ2-3	TGTGCCAGCAGCTCAACTAGTCCCGGGCAGTATTTT	CASSSTSPGQYF
.	TRBV7-2	.	TRBJ1-4	TGTGCCAGCAGCCAAGGGGGAAAACTGTTTTTT	CASSQGGKLFF
.	TRBV7-2	TRBD1	TRBJ1-4	TGTGCCAGCAGCTTAGGTCTGGGACAGGGTGAAAAACTGTTTTTT	CASSLGLGQGEKLFF
.	TRBV6-1	TRBD1	TRBJ1-1	TGTGCCAGCAGTGAATACTGGGACAGAGGGAACACTGAAGCTTTCTTT	CASSEYWDRGNTEAFF
.	TRBV2	.	TRBJ2-2	TGTGCCAGCAGCCAGACGAACACCGGGGAGCTGTTTTTT	CASSQTNTGELFF
.	TRBV2	TRBD1	TRBJ1-5	TGTGCCAGCAGTGACAGGGGGCGGGGGCAGCCCCAGCATTTT	CASSDRGRGQPQHF
.	TRBV6-7	.	TRBJ2-1	TGTGCCAGCAGTTACTCGACGGCCCCCAGGGATCATGGTGAGCAGTTCTTC	CASSYSTAPRDHGEQFF
.	TRBV5-4	.	TRBJ2-5	TGTGCCAGCAGCCGAACCACTAGGGCAGGAGAGACCCAGTACTTC	CASSRTTRAGETQYF
once	TRBV9	.	TRBJ1-2	TGTGCCAGCAGCCCCCGGCCTAACCAGGGTGGCTACACCTTC	CASSPRPNQGGYTF
.	TRBV7-8	.	TRBJ1-6	TGTGCCAGCAGCACTGACCAGGGCGGGGGATTTGGTTCACCCCTCCACTTT	CASSTDQGGGFGSPLHF
.	TRBV5-6	TRBD2	TRBJ2-1	TGTGCCAGCAGCTTGGGGACTAGCGGCGCGGATGAGCAGTTCTTC	CASSLGTSGADEQFF
.	TRBV19	.	TRBJ2-3	TGTGCCAGTAGTAATATTCCGGGATTTCCCACAGATACGCAGTATTTT	CASSNIPGFPTDTQYF
.	TRBV2	TRBD1	TRBJ1-1	TGTGCCAGTACAGGGGGCGAGATGGCTGAAGCTTTCTTT	CASTGGEMAEAFF
.	TRBV2	TRBD2	TRBJ2-1	TGTGCCAGCAAAGGAGAAGGACTAGCGGGAGATGAGCAGTTCTTC	CASKGEGLAGDEQFF
.	TRBV10-3	.	TRBJ2-3	TGTGCCATCAGCCAGACAGGAGACGCAGATACGCAGTATTTT	CAISQTGDADTQYF
few	TRBV6-1	.	TRBJ2-1	TGTGCCAGCAGACCCGACATACACAATGAGCAGTTCTTC	CASRPDIHNEQFF
.	TRBV19	TRBD2	TRBJ2-7	TGTGCCAGTAGTCTGTGGACGGGAGGAGAGCAGTACTTC	CASSLWTGGEQYF
.	TRBV28	.	TRBJ2-3	TGTGCCAGCAGTTTATATGGCCAGGGGATCACAGATACGCAGTATTTT	CASSLYGQGITDTQYF
.	TRBV7-2	TRBD2	TRBJ2-5	TGTGCCAGCAGCTTAGTCGGAGCGGGAGGAGAGACCCAGTACTTC	CASSLVGAGGETQYF
.	TRBV6-5	.	TRBJ2-1	TGTGCCAGCAGGAACCTAGGAGTCTACAATGAGCAGTTCTTC	CASRNLGVYNEQFF
once	TRBV9	TRBD2	TRBJ2-5	TGTGCCAGCAGCAAGGGACTAGCGGGAGGAGTAGAGACCCAGTACTTC	CASSKGLAGGVETQYF
.	TRBV7-2	.	TRBJ1-1	TGTGCCAGCAGATTAACAGGCGGGGGGAACACTGAAGCTTTCTTT	CASRLTGGGNTEAFF
once	TRBV20-1	.	TRBJ2-1	TGCAGTGCTAGAGATATCTTTGAGCAGTTCTTC	CSARDIFEQFF
.	TRBV9	.	TRBJ1-1	TGTGCCAGCAGCGTCCAGGCGAACACTGAAGCTTTCTTT	CASSVQANTEAFF
.	TRBV2	TRBD2	TRBJ2-1	TGTGCCAGCACCGAGGGGACTAGCGGGACCGGTGAGCAGTTCTTC	CASTEGTSGTGEQFF
few	TRBV4-3	.	TRBJ2-2	TGCGCCAGCAGCCGGGCCAGTAGGACCGGGGAGCTGTTTTTT	CASSRASRTGELFF
.	TRBV2	.	TRBJ2-1	TGTGCCAGCAGTTCTAAGTTAGAGCAGTTCTTC	CASSSKLEQFF
.	TRBV9	.	TRBJ1-1	TGTGCCAGCAGCCCCCAGATGAACACTGAAGCTTTCTTT	CASSPQMNTEAFF
once	TRBV11-3	TRBD1	TRBJ1-1	TGTGCCAGCAGCTCTCGGACAGGCGAGAACACTGAAGCTTCCTTT	CASSSRTGENTEASF
.	TRBV29-1	.	TRBJ1-1	TGCAGCGTCATGACAGGGAACACTGAAGCTTTCTTT	CSVMTGNTEAFF
.	TRBV15	.	TRBJ2-2	TGTGCCACCAGCAGAGGACTCTCTACCGGGGAGCTGTTTTTT	CATSRGLSTGELFF
.	TRBV5-6	.	TRBJ2-1	TGTGCCAGCAGGAGCGGGCTCTCCTACAATGAGCAGTTCTTC	CASRSGLSYNEQFF
.	TRBV9	TRBD1	TRBJ2-3	TGTGCCAGCAGCTCGTCGGGACAGGAAACAGATACGCAGTATTTT	CASSSSGQETDTQYF
.	TRBV13	TRBD1	TRBJ1-3	TGTGCCAGCAGCTTAGATAGGACAGGGTTCTATTTT	CASSLDRTGFYF
few	TRBV4-3	.	TRBJ2-2	TGCGCCAGCAGCCAACAGGGTGGGTCCGGGGAGCTGTTTTTT	CASSQQGGSGELFF
.	TRBV28	.	TRBJ2-4	TGTGCCAGCAGTTTAAGACAACTGAACATTCAGTACTTC	CASSLRQLNIQYF
.	TRBV7-2	.	TRBJ2-7	TGTGCCAGCAGCTTCCACTACGAGCAGTACTTC	CASSFHYEQYF
.	TRBV7-2	.	TRBJ1-6	TGTGCCAGCAGCCTCCACGGTGGACCCCTCCACTTT	CASSLHGGPLHF
.	TRBV19	.	TRBJ1-5	TGTGCCAGTAGTACGACCTGGGGGGATCCGGTGTGGCCCCAGCATTTT	CASSTTWGDPVWPQHF
.	TRBV27	.	TRBJ2-5	TGTGCCAGCAGTTTAGTCGAGTCAGAGGCCCAGTACTTC	CASSLVESEAQYF
.	TRBV19	.	TRBJ1-1	TGTGCCAGTAGTATTAGCAGGGACACTGAAGCTTTCTTT	CASSISRDTEAFF
few	TRBV5-6	TRBD1	TRBJ2-3	TGTGCCAGCAGCTGGGGACAGGGGAACGCAGATACGCAGTATTTT	CASSWGQGNADTQYF
.	TRBV9	TRBD1	TRBJ1-2	TGTGCCAGCAGCGTAGGGACAGGGTGGCACTATGGCTACACCTTC	CASSVGTGWHYGYTF
.	TRBV5-4	TRBD1	TRBJ2-2	TGTGCCAGCAGCTTTGGACAGGGGAACACCGGGGAGCTGTTTTTT	CASSFGQGNTGELFF
.	TRBV19	.	TRBJ1-1	TGTGCCAGCCTCCCGGGGACACTGAACACTGAAGCTTTCTTT	CASLPGTLNTEAFF
.	TRBV9	.	TRBJ1-6	TGTGCCAGCACTTCCGGGAACACCTATAATTCACCCCTCCACTTT	CASTSGNTYNSPLHF
.	TRBV7-9	.	TRBJ1-1	TGTTCCAGCAGCTTCATGAACACTGAAGCTTTCTTT	CSSSFMNTEAFF
.	TRBV5-1	TRBD2	TRBJ2-5	TGCGCCAGCAGCTTGGATCCAGCGGGGGGGCTCGAGACCCAGTACTTC	CASSLDPAGGLETQYF
.	TRBV19	.	TRBJ1-1	TGTGCCAGTAGTATTTCCGTGGGACTTGGAGGAACTGAAGCTTTCTTT	CASSISVGLGGTEAFF
.	TRBV7-9	TRBD2	TRBJ2-3	TGTTCCAGCAGCTTGGGGACTAGCGGACCAGATACGCAGTATTTT	CSSSLGTSGPDTQYF
once	TRBV2	TRBD1	TRBJ1-5	TGTGCCAGCAGCTCGGGGACAGGGGGAGGTCAGCCCCAGCATTTT	CASSSGTGGGQPQHF